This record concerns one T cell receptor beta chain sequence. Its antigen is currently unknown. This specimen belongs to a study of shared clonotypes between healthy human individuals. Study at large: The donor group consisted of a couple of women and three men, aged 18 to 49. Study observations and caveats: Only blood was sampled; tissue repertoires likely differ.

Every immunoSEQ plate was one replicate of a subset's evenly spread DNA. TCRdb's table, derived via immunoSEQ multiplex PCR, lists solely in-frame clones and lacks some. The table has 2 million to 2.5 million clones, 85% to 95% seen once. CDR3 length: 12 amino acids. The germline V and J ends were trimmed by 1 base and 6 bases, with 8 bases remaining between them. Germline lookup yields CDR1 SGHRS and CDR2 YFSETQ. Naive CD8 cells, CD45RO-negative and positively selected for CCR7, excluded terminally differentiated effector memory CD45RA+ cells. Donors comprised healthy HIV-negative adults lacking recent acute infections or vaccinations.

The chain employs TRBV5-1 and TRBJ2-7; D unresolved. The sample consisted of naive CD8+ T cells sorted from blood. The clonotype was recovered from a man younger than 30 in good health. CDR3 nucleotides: TGCGCCAGCAGCTTGCTAGGGTCCGAGCAGTACTTC. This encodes CASSLLGSEQYF.